Listed here are 24 T cell receptor beta chains from one sample, sequenced in a study of immune characterization of retroperitoneal liposarcoma. TCRdb recomputed calls from the PCR reads with MiXCR, one row per CDR3 protein. The data hold approximately 11,000 distinct CDR3 sequences, with 22% observed a single time. The specimen sequenced was blood. All receptors come from a female donor with retroperitoneal liposarcoma.

There are a few counts of this clonotype. The chain couples TRBV3-1 to TRBJ2-5; D is undetermined. CDR3 size: 14 residues. Trimming took 0 bases from V and 4 from J, leaving 9 bases between them. Germline-derived CDR1 and CDR2 are LGHDT and YNNKEL (reference sequence). The CDR3 sequence is CASSQDMGPETQYF. CDR3 sequence (DNA): TGTGCCAGCAGCCAAGATATGGGCCCAGAGACCCAGTACTTC.

A word on this clonotype: It may be a read error: a sequence one base away is much more abundant. The DNA for the CDR3 is TGTGCCATCAGTCTTACATCCGGGCAAAGGGAGACTGAAGCTTGCTTT. Encoded protein: CAISLTSGQRETEACF. The V call is TRBV10-3, the J call TRBJ1-1; D uncertain. The CDR3 consists of 16 residues. Germline V gene lookup returns CDR1 ENHRY and CDR2 SYGVKD.

This clonotype is categorized as medium-sized (0.01 to 0.1%). The CDR3 loop reads CASSFVGSGTNEQFF. CDR3 nucleotide sequence: TGTGCCAGCAGCTTCGTTGGATCGGGGACCAATGAGCAGTTCTTC. The rearrangement links TRBV12-3 or TRBV12-4 to TRBJ2-1, with D possibly being TRBD1 or TRBD2 (5 bases each). The CDR3 is 15 amino acids. Trimming left V 6 bases short and J 6 bases short, with 18 bases between.

The table lists this clonotype with a few counts. The chain links TRBV7-2 to TRBJ2-1, with D hard to call. CDR3 length: 15 amino acids. V was trimmed by 1 base and J by 13 bases, leaving 20 bases between them. Per germline, CDR1 SGHTA and CDR2 FQGNSA. The CDR3 here is CASSLGPDPRETQFF. The CDR3 DNA reads TGTGCCAGCAGCTTAGGCCCAGACCCTCGAGAGACCCAGTTCTTC. The full variable domain, rest sourced from reference TRBV7-2 and TRBJ2-1, is GAGVSQSPSNKVTEKGKDVELRCDPISGHTALYWYRQSLGQGLEFLIYFQGNSAPDKSGLPSDRFSAERTGGSVSTLTIQRTQQEDSAVYLCASSLGPDPRETQFFGPGTRLTVL.

The chain employs TRBV6-5 and TRBJ2-3; D is ambiguous. V was cut by 2 bases and J by 5 bases, with 5 bases left in between. Germline V gene data show CDR1 as MNHEY and CDR2 as SVGAGI. The CDR3 consists of 12 residues. CDR3 in amino acids: CASSYLGDTQYF. The DNA for the CDR3 is TGTGCCAGCAGTTACCTGGGAGATACGCAGTATTTT.

This clonotype was recorded a few times. The rearrangement joins TRBV6-1 to TRBJ2-5; TRBD1 matches 8 bases. Judging by the DNA end, TRBJ2-1 fits better; the J call may be wrong. Germline V gene data show CDR1 as MNHNS and CDR2 as SASEGT. The CDR3 has 13 amino acids. For the CDR3, the DNA is TGTGCCAGCATTGGACAGGGAGCCTACGAGCAGTTCTTC. As protein: CASIGQGAYEQFF.

This chain joins TRBV11-2 and TRBJ2-5; D uncertain. CDR1 is SGHAT and CDR2 is FQNNGV in the germline V gene. The CDR3 extends over 16 amino acids. Trimming stripped 0 bases from V and 0 bases from J, with 11 bases between. CDR3 loop: CASSLDKGSYQETQYF. For the CDR3, the DNA is TGTGCCAGCAGCTTAGATAAGGGCTCCTACCAAGAGACCCAGTACTTC.

This clonotype was seen more than once but under ten times. Compared with germline, one end of the junction differs, possibly owing to a read error. The chain carries TRBV7-7 and TRBJ2-1; D is unclear. The CDR3 has 14 amino acids. CDR1 is SSHAT and CDR2 is FNYEAQ in the germline V gene (reference sequence). CDR3 in amino acids: CASSLAPDGNEQFF. CDR3 coding DNA: TGTGCTAGCAGCTTAGCTCCGGACGGCAATGAGCAGTTCTTC.

The chain joins TRBV6-6 to TRBJ1-5; D not resolved. This CDR3 region has 15 residues. Germline V CDR1 and CDR2: MNHNY, SVGAGI (reference sequence). V lost 0 bases and J lost 1, with 7 bases in between. The CDR3 DNA follows: TGTGCCAGCAGTTACTCGAGCCGAAGCAATCAGCCCCAGCATTTT. It codes for CASSYSSRSNQPQHF.

This clonotype occurred many times. The V gene is TRBV7-2, the J gene TRBJ2-3; no definite D call. V lost 1 base, J lost 5 bases, and 4 bases lay in between. CDR1 is SGHTA and CDR2 is FQGNSA in the germline V gene. The CDR3 is 12 residues long. In DNA, the CDR3 is TGTGCCAGCAGCTTAGTGAGAGATACGCAGTATTTT. It yields the protein CASSLVRDTQYF.

This clonotype is medium-sized within its sample. The rearrangement links TRBV27 to TRBJ2-3; 7 nucleotides match TRBD2. CDR3 length equals 18 residues. CDR1 MNHEY and CDR2 SMNVEV come from the germline V gene (reference sequence). J was trimmed by 0 bases and V by 3 bases; bases with no gene match: 12. CDR3: CASSFIKKAGISTDTQYF. The CDR3 DNA reads TGTGCCAGCAGTTTCATCAAGAAAGCGGGAATTAGCACAGATACGCAGTATTTT.

This clonotype is medium-sized by share. CDR3: CASSLGPTRYEQYF. The CDR3 DNA is TGTGCCAGCAGCTTAGGTCCGACTCGATACGAGCAGTACTTC. The chain carries TRBV7-6 and TRBJ2-7; no firm D call. The V end was cut by 1 base, the J end by 4 bases, with 11 bases between. This CDR3 is 14 amino acids long. Germline CDR1 is SGHVS and CDR2 is FNYEAQ.

Sample share makes this clonotype medium-sized (0.01 to 0.1%). The chain has TRBV6-1 and TRBJ2-5; D perhaps matches TRBD2 (5 bases). Between the trimmed V and J ends, which lost 5 bases and 5 bases, there was a span of 15 bases. The CDR3 loop spans 14 amino acids. Germline V gene sequence: CDR1 MNHNS, CDR2 SASEGT. The CDR3 here is CASSLSGYRETQYF. In DNA, the CDR3 is TGTGCCAGCAGTCTTTCGGGGTATCGGGAGACCCAGTACTTC.

This clonotype has more than one count but fewer than ten. The chain combines TRBV6-1 with TRBJ2-6; D is possibly TRBD1 (5 bases). Between the trimmed V and J ends, which lost 1 base and 12 bases, there was a span of 13 bases. The germline CDR1 and CDR2 sequences are MNHNS and SASEGT. The CDR3 is 14 amino acids. CDR3 loop: CASSEDVQVGVLTF. CDR3 DNA sequence: TGTGCCAGCAGTGAAGACGTACAGGTCGGCGTCCTGACTTTC.

This chain uses TRBV12-3 or TRBV12-4 with TRBJ2-5, with 7 bases identical to TRBD2. The DNA end favors TRBJ2-1, so the J call may be wrong. The CDR3 is made up of 14 amino acids. The CDR3: CASSLGGGQVEQFF. CDR3 nucleotide sequence: TGTGCCAGCAGTTTAGGGGGAGGGCAGGTCGAGCAGTTCTTC.

This clonotype came up a few times. The chain recombines TRBV6-1 with TRBJ1-6; 10 bases are shared with TRBD1. The germline gives CDR1 MNHNS, CDR2 SASEGT. This CDR3 spans 19 amino acids. Losses at the gene ends were 5 bases for V and 5 bases for J; bases not matched to a gene: 15. This CDR3 is CASSLTGGTGKSDNSPLHF. CDR3 nucleotide sequence: TGTGCCAGCAGTTTGACAGGGGGCACGGGAAAGTCCGATAATTCACCCCTCCACTTT.

This clonotype was found many times. The V call is TRBV6-1, the J call TRBJ1-5; the D is unclear. This CDR3 contains 14 residues. V dropped 6 bases and J dropped 4 bases, with 13 bases sitting between them. The germline CDR1 and CDR2 sequences are MNHNS and SASEGT. The CDR3: CASRNTGGNQPQHF. As DNA, the CDR3 is TGTGCCAGCAGGAACACCGGAGGTAATCAGCCCCAGCATTTT.

The chain has TRBV6-6 and TRBJ2-2, with 8 bases matching TRBD2. Trimming took 5 bases from V and 4 from J; bases not matched to a gene: 6. The CDR3 is 15 amino acids. CDR1 is MNHNY and CDR2 is SVGAGI in the germline V gene (reference sequence). CDR3 bases: TGTGCCAGCAGTAGAGCGGGAGTTCGCACCGGGGAGCTGTTTTTT. It translates to CASSRAGVRTGELFF.

This clonotype was picked up a small number of times. This sequence joins TRBV7-2 and TRBJ2-1; D is undetermined. Germline-derived CDR1 and CDR2 are SGHTA and FQGNSA. Trimming took off 1 base at V and 10 bases at J, with 17 bases between the two ends. CDR3 length equals 15 residues. The CDR3, as DNA: TGTGCCAGCAGCTTAGAACGCACTGCCGGCGTCGAGCAGTTCTTC. It codes for CASSLERTAGVEQFF.

This clonotype is deemed medium-sized. The chain is built from TRBV11-3 and TRBJ2-2, with D perhaps matching TRBD2 (5 bases). This CDR3 spans 17 amino acids. Trimming removed 5 bases from V and 4 bases from J, with 20 bases in between. Germline lookup yields CDR1 SGHNT and CDR2 YENEEA. CDR3 sequence reads: CASSPFTGLFGTGELFF. CDR3 coding DNA: TGTGCCAGCAGCCCATTCACTGGACTTTTTGGCACCGGGGAGCTGTTTTTT.

This clonotype came up a few times. The chain carries TRBV5-4 and TRBJ2-1; no firm D call. Trimming took 1 base from V and 9 from J, leaving 5 bases between them. This CDR3 comprises 11 residues. Germline CDR1 reads SGHNT; CDR2 reads YYREEE (reference sequence). This CDR3 is CASSLQGEQFF. In DNA, the CDR3 is TGTGCCAGCAGCTTGCAAGGTGAGCAGTTCTTC.

By its share, this clonotype is medium-sized (0.01 to 0.1%). This chain connects TRBV6-6 to TRBJ2-1; D gene ambiguous. The DNA end favors TRBJ2-7, so the J call may be wrong. This CDR3 comprises 11 residues. Per germline, CDR1 MNHNY and CDR2 SVGAGI (reference sequence). The CDR3 nucleotides read TGTGCCAGCAGTTACTACTACGAGCAGTACTTC. Protein product: CASSYYYEQYF.

The chain has TRBV20-1 and TRBJ2-1, with 10 positions matching TRBD2. The DNA end is more similar to TRBJ2-5, so the J call may be wrong. The CDR3 runs 17 residues. Germline V gives CDR1 DFQATT, CDR2 SNEGSKA (reference sequence). Written as DNA, the CDR3 is TGCAGTGCTAGAGATAGGGAGGCCAGCGGGAGGGCGGGGACCCAGTACTTC. Protein: CSARDREASGRAGTQYF.

This clonotype was found a few times. The DNA for the CDR3 is TGTGCCAGCAGTCCAGGAGTCGGCTCCTACAATGAGCAGTTCTTC. Translation gives CASSPGVGSYNEQFF. The chain is built from TRBV4-2 and TRBJ2-1; D uncertain. This CDR3 has 15 amino acids. CDR1 and CDR2 from the germline V gene are LGHNA and YNFKEQ. Trimming shortened V by 6 bases and J by 0 bases, and 12 bases separated the two germline ends.